A single sample gave rise to the 14 T cell receptor beta chains below, sequenced in a study of cytomegalovirus exposure and HLA in healthy donors (dated by TCRdb to about 2017). Library prep was done by the immunoSEQ multiplex PCR assay. TCRdb holds this immuneACCESS table with in-frame rearrangements only. Some clones are missing; in checked studies, unresolved V genes explain under half, and the rest has no known cause. The sample profile shows some 180,000 clones; roughly 86% of them were found once. The ten largest make up approximately 7.7% of the sample. The material sequenced was PBMCs. These receptors were obtained from a man in his thirties or forties in good health and CMV-seropositive.

The rearrangement links TRBV28 to TRBJ2-3; TRBD1 aligns across 10 bases. Germline trimming cut 7 bases from V and 6 bases from J; bases unmatched to any gene: 13. The CDR3 extends over 16 amino acids. CDR1 is MDHEN and CDR2 is SYDVKM in the germline V gene. The CDR3 region has the DNA TGTGCCAGCACCTCGGGGGGGACAGGGGAGAGTGATACGCAGTATTTT. Amino acid sequence: CASTSGGTGESDTQYF.

In this sample, this clone turned up a few times. V is TRBV5-1 and J is TRBJ2-7; D possibly corresponds to TRBD1 (6 bases). Trimming stripped 7 bases from V and 2 bases from J, with 16 bases between. The CDR3 totals 14 residues. Germline-derived CDR1 and CDR2 are SGHRS and YFSETQ. The CDR3 DNA is TGCGCCAGCTCTACCGAGGGGGTAACCTACGAGCAGTACTTC. As protein: CASSTEGVTYEQYF.

The chain combines TRBV19 with TRBJ1-5, with 8 bases matching TRBD1. Germline values: CDR1 LNHDA, CDR2 SQIVND (reference sequence). V lost 7 bases and J lost 2; bases outside the gene matches: 7. The CDR3 runs to 15 residues. CDR3 DNA: TGTGCCAGTAAGGACAGGGCGCTTGGCAATCAGCCCCAGCATTTT. It encodes CASKDRALGNQPQHF. Complete variable domain (other parts from reference TRBV19 and TRBJ1-5): DGGITQSPKYLFRKEGQNVTLSCEQNLNHDAMYWYRQDPGQGLRLIYYSQIVNDFQKGDIAEGYSVSREKKESFPLTVTSAQKNPTAFYLCASKDRALGNQPQHFGDGTRLSIL.

This clone has just one count. The genes are TRBV28 and TRBJ1-1; D uncertain. The CDR3 has 12 residues. V was trimmed by 5 bases and J by 12 bases, leaving 16 bases between them. Per germline, CDR1 MDHEN and CDR2 SYDVKM. CDR3 bases: TGTGCCAGCAGTATTACGCCGATCGGTACTTTCTTT. This translates into CASSITPIGTFF. Full variable domain (rest looked up from reference TRBV28 and TRBJ1-1): DVKVTQSSRYLVKRTGEKVFLECVQDMDHENMFWYRQDPGLGLRLIYFSYDVKMKEKGDIPEGYSVSREKKERFSLILESASTNQTSMYLCASSITPIGTFFGQGTRLTVV.

The V gene is TRBV6-1, the J gene TRBJ1-1; TRBD1 agrees at 9 bases. The germline V gene has CDR1 MNHNS and CDR2 SASEGT. The CDR3 sequence is 14 residues long. Germline trimming cut 6 bases from V and 6 bases from J; bases unmatched to any gene: 8. The CDR3 DNA sequence: TGTGCCAGCAGGCAGACAGGGGGAAGCCCTGAAGCTTTCTTT. The encoded protein is CASRQTGGSPEAFF.

The chain joins TRBV12-5 to TRBJ2-3; the match to TRBD2 covers 11 bases. The CDR3 spans 16 residues. Germline CDR1 reads LGHNT; CDR2 reads FRNRAP. Unmatched junction bases numbered 6, after V lost 5 bases and J lost 2 bases. CDR3 sequence reads: CASGPLSGGVTDTQYF. CDR3 in DNA: TGTGCTAGTGGTCCCCTTAGCGGGGGGGTCACAGATACGCAGTATTTT.

The chain joins TRBV30 to TRBJ2-1; no firm D call. Per germline, CDR1 GTSNPN and CDR2 SVGIG (reference sequence). This CDR3 comprises 14 residues. V lost 1 base and J 0 bases, leaving 7 bases between the germline ends. CDR3 nucleotides: TGTGCCTGGAGTGATTTCCCCTCCTACAATGAGCAGTTCTTC. This translates into CAWSDFPSYNEQFF.

In DNA, the CDR3 is TGCGCCAGCAGCCAAGATTGGGGGGAAGTTGGGTCACCCCTCCACTTT. This translates into CASSQDWGEVGSPLHF. V gene TRBV4-1 combines with J gene TRBJ1-6, with D perhaps matching TRBD1 (5 bases). The V gene lost 0 bases and the J gene lost 10 bases, with 16 bases spanning the gap. Germline V gene data show CDR1 as MGHRA and CDR2 as YSYEKL. The CDR3 loop spans 16 amino acids.

This clone has only a few counts. V is TRBV5-5 and J is TRBJ1-1; D is unclear. In germline, CDR1 is SGHKS, CDR2 YYEKEE (reference sequence). The CDR3 loop spans 16 amino acids. Trimming left V 0 bases short and J 6 bases short, with 18 bases between. DNA of the CDR3: TGTGCCAGCAGCTTGGCCGCAAGGGCGAGAGGCGCTGAAGCTTTCTTT. Translating gives CASSLAARARGAEAFF.

CDR3 loop: CASRKGLAGVNEQFF. The CDR3 DNA is TGTGCCAGCAGGAAGGGACTAGCGGGAGTCAATGAGCAGTTCTTC. The chain employs TRBV2 and TRBJ2-1; 14 nucleotides line up with TRBD2. After removal of 6 bases from V and 6 bases from J, the junction contained 4 bases not matched to a gene. The CDR3 runs to 15 residues. Germline V gene data show CDR1 as SNHLY and CDR2 as FYNNEI.

CDR3 nucleotides: TGTGCCAGCAGTGAGACAGGGAGAGAAGCTTTCTTT. Amino acid sequence: CASSETGREAFF. This chain connects TRBV2 to TRBJ1-1, with 7 bases aligning to TRBD1. This CDR3 spans 12 amino acids. Germline CDR1 reads SNHLY; CDR2 reads FYNNEI. Trimming cost V 3 bases and J 8 bases; bases outside gene matches: 3.

CDR3 loop: CASSYELGRGHEKLFF. The CDR3, as DNA: TGTGCCAGCAGTTACGAGCTCGGCAGGGGCCATGAAAAACTGTTTTTT. This chain connects TRBV6-5 to TRBJ1-4; D is possibly TRBD1 (6 bases). Germline CDR1 reads MNHEY; CDR2 reads SVGAGI. V was trimmed by 2 bases and J by 6 bases, leaving 16 bases between them. The CDR3 is 16 residues long.

The rearrangement links TRBV6-1 to TRBJ2-2; D unresolved. CDR3 length: 15 amino acids. V shed 8 bases and J shed 7 bases, with 20 bases lying between them. Germline V CDR1 and CDR2: MNHNS, SASEGT. The CDR3 region has the DNA TGTGCCAGCCTAACTCTATCGTTCAGATACGGGGAGCTGTTTTTT. This codes for CASLTLSFRYGELFF.

In its sample, this clone was seen a few times. The rearrangement links TRBV7-9 to TRBJ2-1; 11 nucleotides agree with TRBD2. CDR1 SEHNR and CDR2 FQNEAQ come from the germline V gene (reference sequence). Trimming cost V 6 bases and J 6 bases; bases outside gene matches: 16. The CDR3 extends over 18 amino acids. The CDR3 loop is CASSYLGELAGDSNEQFF. DNA of the CDR3: TGTGCCAGCAGTTACCTAGGTGAACTAGCGGGAGATAGCAATGAGCAGTTCTTC.